The TCR beta chain described here comes from a study of cytomegalovirus exposure and HLA in healthy donors. Overall study context: Out of 350 to 400 genotyped donors, about 81% belonged to the Caucasian-associated ancestry cluster.

General study results and limits: Compared with the roughly 700-donor mean, an Asian-associated ancestry cluster reportedly had fewer N-insertions, according to a later analysis. Across all donors, roughly uniform sequencing depth was an assumption of the presence/absence analyses.

It was with 60 Vbeta and 13 Jbeta primers that the PCR ran. Authors' processing steps: Roughly 11 million shared chains were among approximately 80 million unique TCR beta chains counted in a later analysis. Measured with immunoSEQ multiplex PCR; TCRdb has only the in-frame clones, and not every one. The V and J calls and clone size are taken from that table; D and trimming were inferred from the DNA. The table shows more than 150,000 clones, with around 85% occurring only once. The CDR3 has 15 residues. Germline lookup yields CDR1 MNHNY and CDR2 SVGAGI (reference sequence). The ends were cut back, 6 bases at V and 5 bases at J, with 20 bases in the middle. About this clone: The target antigen is unknown.

This clonotype was sampled from a man aged 35 to 55 in good health and CMV-seropositive. The specimen sequenced was PBMCs. This chain links TRBV6-6 with TRBJ2-7; tentatively, D is TRBD2 (5 bases). The CDR3 here is CASSTHTLGDDEQYF. CDR3 coding DNA: TGTGCCAGCAGCACCCACACCTTGGGAGACGACGAGCAGTACTTC.